What follows is one T cell receptor (beta chain) and its context. It lacks a known antigen. Base qualities are not at hand, and no much larger clone is one base apart. The data stem from a study of T cells after yellow fever vaccination (dated by TCRdb to between 2018 and 2021). The study in broad terms: The SMART-Seq v4 Ultra Low Input RNA kit was used to prepare libraries from fractions with low cell numbers. Bulk TCR alpha and beta repertoires were sequenced longitudinally to track T-cell clones before and after primary and booster YFV17D yellow fever vaccination. Two healthy male donors, one aged 18 to 30 and one aged 30 to 40 years, were included in the cohort. Blood samples were taken at several timepoints before and after primary and secondary immunization, and bulk PBMC replicates and cell subsets were isolated.

The germline V gene (reference sequence) sets CDR1 to LNHNV and CDR2 to YYDKDF. V drops 0 bases and J drops 4 bases, leaving 12 bases in between. Inclusive of the bounding cysteine and phenylalanine, the CDR3 is 15 residues long. Left in the record is the CDR3 DNA by itself, 45 bases read in frame from the first base. Summary of the overall study and its limitations: Because only a couple of donors were included in the study, the extent to which the findings can be generalized is limited. After the booster, most clones that had expanded after primary vaccination were detected again (over 95% of CD4 and around nine tenths of CD8), suggesting broad maintenance of memory. The secondary T-cell response was found to be weaker but faster than the primary response, with a peak reached on day 5 rather than on day 15. FACS-sorted repertoires could contain abundant contaminating clonotypes from the bulk population, so computational filtering was required. A small fraction of clonotypes appeared in both the CD4 and CD8 compartments, likely as a result of convergent recombination.

In the paper's terms, the treatment or condition label means: live attenuated yellow fever vaccine strain. At each blood-draw timepoint, two biological replicates of bulk PBMCs were collected. PBMCs were isolated from peripheral blood using a standard Ficoll-Paque protocol. RNA was extracted with TriZol from bulk PBMCs, CD4 and CD8 fractions, and dextramer-positive and dextramer-negative fractions. TCR cDNA was made using 5'RACE template switching, a step that added a universal primer site and unique molecular identifiers. Priming of cDNA synthesis was performed from both the TCR alpha and TCR beta constant segments. Library amplification involved two PCR steps, and the second step added sample barcodes and sequencing adapters. Libraries were sequenced on Illumina HiSeq 2500 (2x100 bp) or NovaSeq (2x150 bp). The paper's data handling went like this. Reads were demultiplexed and collapsed into UMI consensus sequences with MIGEC, and V(D)J alignment was performed with MiXCR. Clonotypes responding to the vaccine were identified with edgeR on replicate PBMC samples, with the criteria of FDR below 0.01 and a log2 fold change above 5 up to day 15. CD4 or CD8 identity was assigned to each bulk clonotype according to whether the clonotype was present at higher abundance in the sequenced CD4 repertoire or the sequenced CD8 repertoire. The raw public reads went through TCRdb reprocessing: fastp at Q25, MiXCR clone calling, in-frame beta chains kept. Each entry merges the rows of one CDR3 protein and shows their most common DNA and genes. TCRdb, not the original authors, processed these V and J calls. The sample includes almost 600,000 distinct CDR3 sequences, with approximately 13% observed a single time. Roughly 13% of the sample is held by the ten biggest clonotypes.

This TCR was recovered from a man aged 30-40 years who received the YFV17D yellow fever vaccine. Sample: PBMCs, taken on the day of the yellow fever booster vaccination. In this chain, TRBV15 is recombined with TRBJ1-2, and TRBD1 may be the D gene, going by 6 matching bases. The CDR3 region has the sequence CATSRDPLQGYGYTF. The nucleotides are TGTGCCACCAGCAGAGATCCGTTACAGGGCTATGGCTACACCTTC.